This T cell receptor (beta chain) was recorded in a study of cytomegalovirus exposure and HLA in healthy donors (dated by TCRdb to between 2016 and 2019). About the full investigation: In an earlier analysis of fewer than 750 of the donors, around 300 Gb of sequence data and approximately 120 million unique TCR beta sequences from 150 million to 200 million T cells were reported. An early release covering 550 to 700 HLA-typed donors comprised approximately 300 gigabases of sequencing data and around 86 million unique TCR sequences. Of the 350 to 450 genotyped donors, roughly 80% were placed in the genetic ancestry cluster associated with self-reported Caucasian donors. The study aimed to test whether cataloging public T cell receptors could reveal signatures of past pathogen exposure. The study profiled the T cell repertoires of some 610 subjects by immunosequencing and related them to cytomegalovirus serostatus. In addition to the first cohort of around 670 subjects, a separate validation cohort of 100 to 150 different subjects was used. To predict cytomegalovirus infection status, the study combined high-throughput TCR immunosequencing, statistical association of individual TCRs with disease status, and machine learning. To study patterns of TCR occurrence, a later analysis re-analyzed previously published TCR beta repertoires from around 670 donors and added high-resolution HLA genotyping. Rather than using new phenotypic data, the later analysis identified candidate immune exposures from TCR beta sequences and from how often those sequences occurred across donors. In an earlier analysis of about 590 of the donors, high-throughput TCR beta sequencing was used to judge whether each TCR beta V gene segment behaved as functional or pseudogenic. Donor age, sex, ethnicity and CMV serostatus were compiled alongside the repertoire data. In a later genetic analysis, genome-wide SNP genotypes for about 60% of the 666 donors were used, and that subset was treated as a discovery cohort. All discovery cohort repertoires had been generated on a single sequencing platform. HLA typing covered class I and class II loci at four-digit resolution. The number of typed donors differed by locus: roughly 620-640 for A, B, C, DRB1 and DQB1; some 500 for DQA1; approximately 610 for DPA1; and roughly 450 for DPB1. Because of strong linkage in the cohort, five DR-DQ haplotypes were treated as single units for association and clustering. Among 300 to 500 genotyped donors of the cohort, an average of approximately 240,000 unique TCR beta nucleotide sequences was sequenced per donor, of which roughly 18% were non-productive. Beyond this particular receptor, the publication reports: Linkage disequilibrium might explain the correlated functional status among segregating V segments, but an unknown experimental factor could not be excluded. A later genetic analysis associated a missense DCLRE1C variant with V-gene and J-gene trimming of TCR beta chains, and an independent cohort replicated the association. CMV serostatus was the only immune exposure information available for the cohort. The classifier was reported to diagnose cytomegalovirus status with high specificity and sensitivity in both the original and validation cohorts. The study listed 150 to 200 TCR beta chains as associated with cytomegalovirus. Because counts were too low, under 20 rarely observed V segments, including chromosome 9 orphons, were left out of the earlier analysis of a few hundred of the donors. When HLA alleles, especially DR and DQ, strongly co-occurred, TCR associations were difficult to assign to individual alleles. A later genetic analysis reported fewer N-insertions in productive TCRs among donors in an Asian-associated ancestry cluster than the roughly 720-donor mean. In a later analysis, the rate of TCR association differed among HLA loci, with DRB1 alleles having the most associated TCRs and HLA-C alleles having the fewest. A later analysis found that HLA-associated TCR beta chains were more clonally expanded and had lower generation probabilities than equally common non-associated chains. The cohort was sequenced for TCR beta chains only, and without alpha or paired-chain data the features that could be detected were limited. Roughly uniform sequencing depth across donors was assumed in presence/absence analyses, although this assumption may not hold. At a false discovery rate of 0.05, a later analysis linked some 18,000 TCR beta sequences to specific HLA alleles. The sequencing pipeline was judged likely to have produced a cluster of highly shared sequence variants as a technical artifact. In vitro tests confirmed that a few of the cytomegalovirus-associated TCR beta chains recognize cytomegalovirus antigens. According to a later analysis, most CMV-associated TCR beta chains appeared to be HLA-restricted, and the HLA associations seemed to be driven largely by CMV exposure. The authors suggested that the approach could potentially be generalized to other disease states and immunological phenotypes. Because HLA typing was missing for some donors at each locus, association tests included only the typed subset. Most TCR sequences were seen in very few donors, while some public TCRs were found in many individuals. In an earlier analysis of some 500 of the donors, most TCR beta V segments appeared in productive rearrangements about 87% or about 30% of the time, broadly matching IMGT annotations. Some IMGT-functional V segments, including TRBV6-2 and TRBV6-3, could not be distinguished by the 87-base-pair reads and were therefore excluded. A further reported finding was that TCR beta sequences accurately predicted the HLA-A and HLA-B alleles for most subjects in the first cohort. According to a later analysis, parvovirus B19, influenza, CMV and Epstein-Barr virus appeared linked to several top co-occurrence clusters.

Library prep was done by the immunoSEQ multiplex PCR assay. The multiplex PCR relied on a mix of 60 forward primers for TCR Vbeta segments and 13 reverse primers for TCR Jbeta segments. A multiplex PCR assay on genomic DNA amplified the CDR3 region of rearranged TCR beta genes. The amplified TCR beta libraries were sequenced on the Illumina HiSeq System as 87-base-pair reads. In the authors' own workflow: A later analysis counted about 80 million unique TCR beta chains across the 650 to 700 repertoires, and some 11 million of these chains were shared by at least two donors. A nearest-neighbor algorithm error-corrected the raw reads and collapsed the reads into unique sequences, merging closely related sequences to remove PCR and sequencing errors. V, D and J gene segments were assigned by aligning CDR3 sequences to IMGT reference sequences. For a sequence to be retained, a match of at least six nucleotides was required to both a V gene segment and a J gene segment. A rearrangement counted as productive if the CDR3 had no stop codons and remained in frame with V and J, and every other rearrangement counted as non-productive. CDR3 was defined according to IMGT convention as the region running from the second conserved V-encoded cysteine to the conserved J-encoded phenylalanine. In an earlier analysis of approximately 500 of the donors, sequences lacking an unambiguous match to a single V gene segment were excluded. An earlier analysis of under 750 of the donors called V segments functional above 56.7% productive rearrangements and segregating when the between-donor standard deviation exceeded 5%. A statistical classification framework was built to diagnose cytomegalovirus status from the catalog of TCR beta chain sequences. In a later analysis, TCR nucleotide sequences were compared against IMGT/GENE-DB human TR gene sequences so that V and J genes could be assigned. The TCRdist pipeline was used in a later analysis to assign CDR3 sequences and most-parsimonious VDJ recombination scenarios. In a later analysis, each TCR beta chain was defined by its CDR3 amino acid sequence together with its V-gene family, and reads without a unique V-gene family were excluded. In a later analysis, 500 to 650 highly shared, low-generation-probability nucleotide sequences were removed to address suspected cross-contamination and a sequencing artifact. For each public chain, a later analysis derived a clonal expansion index from normalized ranks of inferred template counts within each repertoire. Generation probabilities in a later analysis came from a VDJ recombination model fitted to out-of-frame rearrangements, and those results were checked against IGoR. Hypergeometric tests were used in a later analysis to score TCR-TCR, TCR-HLA and TCR-CMV co-occurrence, with a repertoire-size bias correction applied to the TCR pairs. In a later analysis, false discovery rates were estimated by permuting HLA or CMV assignments 20 times. In a later analysis, co-occurring TCRs were grouped with DBSCAN, and TCRdist sequence similarity was added when clustering was performed within HLA-allele-positive subsets. Repertoires with fewer than 30,000 or more than 120,000 public chains, plus five repertoires with anomalous nucleotide sharing, were excluded from co-occurrence clustering. TCRdb took over this immuneACCESS table, retaining in-frame rearrangements with V and J assigned. Such tables are incomplete; in checked studies, under half of the missing clones stem from an unresolved V gene, and the remainder is unexplained. V and J calls and clone size follow that table, whereas D and trimming were derived from the DNA. The sample yields under 200,000 clones; about two thirds were counted once. Of the sample, 4% to 5.5% is held by the ten largest clones.

The cohort comprised 666 healthy bone marrow donors. Cohort members were all nominally healthy when sampled, although unrecorded immune exposures were likely present. The donor tested CMV seropositive and was one of the 289 seropositive cohort members. A peripheral blood sample was provided by each donor, and peripheral blood mononuclear cells were used for TCR beta sequencing. The Qiagen DNeasy Blood Extraction Kit was used to extract genomic DNA from the blood cell samples. Relative to germline, V is missing 0 bases and J is missing 3 bases, with 2 bases of the junction outside any gene match. CDR3 length: 15 amino acids, cysteine to phenylalanine. Of the read, only the CDR3 DNA is kept; its 45 bases are in frame from base 1. According to the germline V gene, CDR1 reads ENHRY and CDR2 reads SYGVKD. About this clone: The clone's antigen remains unknown. No much larger clone exists at a distance of one base, and base qualities are not known.

The sequence was obtained from a woman in her late teens or twenties in good health and CMV-seropositive. Here the chain combines TRBV10-3 and TRBJ1-1; 9 bases in the middle match TRBD1. Sequenced material: PBMCs. The CDR3: CAISESQGADTEAFF. The nucleotides are TGTGCCATCAGTGAGTCACAGGGGGCAGACACTGAAGCTTTCTTT.